What follows is one T cell receptor (beta chain) and its context. The sample comes from a study of blood T cell repertoires in COVID-19. About the study: Samples of COVID-19 (acute and convalescent) were obtained from the United States, Italy and Spain. T cells, B-cell-depleted T cells, or PBMCs supplied cDNA or gDNA.

Authors' data handling: Researchers report that nucleated cell counts were estimated from reference gene primer amplification. Method: immunoSEQ multiplex PCR; TCRdb's copy keeps in-frame clones and lacks some. The DNA was the basis for D and trimming; V, J and clone size are from that table. Altogether some 110,000 clones are present, around 80% being singletons, with the ten largest covering about 2.5%. CDR3 length: 16 residues. Germline V gene lookup returns CDR1 SGHDT and CDR2 YYEEEE. V lost 3 bases to trimming and J lost 7 bases; unmatched junction nucleotides: 12. This chain joins TRBV5-6 and TRBJ2-1; 8 bases are shared with TRBD2. This TCR was recovered from a man between 50 and 59 years old with acute or convalescent COVID-19. The sample consisted of peripheral blood. The CDR3 loop reads CASSSPYRGGHNEQFF. The CDR3, as DNA: TGTGCCAGCAGCTCTCCCTACCGGGGGGGCCATAATGAGCAGTTCTTC.